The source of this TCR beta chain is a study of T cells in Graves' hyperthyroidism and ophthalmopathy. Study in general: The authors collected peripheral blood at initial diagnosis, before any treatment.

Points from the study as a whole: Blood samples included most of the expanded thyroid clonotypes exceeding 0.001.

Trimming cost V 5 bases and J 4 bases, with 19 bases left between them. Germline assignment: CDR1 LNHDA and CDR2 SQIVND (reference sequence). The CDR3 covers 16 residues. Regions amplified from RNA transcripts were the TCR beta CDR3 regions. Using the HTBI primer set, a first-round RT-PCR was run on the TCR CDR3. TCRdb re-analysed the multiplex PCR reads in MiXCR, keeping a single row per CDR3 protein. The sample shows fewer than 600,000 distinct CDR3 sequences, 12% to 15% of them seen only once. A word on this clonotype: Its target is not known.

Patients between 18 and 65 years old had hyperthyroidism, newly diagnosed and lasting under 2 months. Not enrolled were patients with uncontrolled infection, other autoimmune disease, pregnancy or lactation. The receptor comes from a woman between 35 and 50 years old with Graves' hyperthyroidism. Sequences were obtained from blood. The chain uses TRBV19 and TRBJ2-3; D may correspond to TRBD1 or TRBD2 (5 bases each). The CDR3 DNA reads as TGTGCCAGTAGTCCTCTTGGACGGGGCGTAGCAGATACGCAGTATTTT. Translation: CASSPLGRGVADTQYF.